This entry features one T cell receptor beta chain sequence. These data originate in a study of blood T cell repertoires in COVID-19. Overall study: PBMCs, B-cell-depleted T cells, or T cells provided the cDNA or gDNA that made up the material.

The V gene lost 5 bases and the J gene lost 9 bases, with 8 bases spanning the gap. The CDR3 extends over 11 amino acids. Germline lookup yields CDR1 SGHVS and CDR2 FQNEAQ. In the study's own analysis: Reference gene primers were amplified, and this amplification served to estimate nucleated cell counts. Sequencing was performed with immunoSEQ multiplex PCR; in TCRdb, only in-frame clones are kept and a portion is missing. V, J and clone size were drawn from that table, and D and trimming were deduced from the DNA. This sample has around 100,000 clones, with roughly nine tenths found just once. Material for sequencing was peripheral blood. V and J are TRBV7-8 and TRBJ2-1; D uncertain. The origin of this receptor is a middle-aged man with active COVID-19. The CDR3 protein is CASSPRVEQFF. The CDR3 bases are TGTGCCAGCAGCCCCCGGGTTGAGCAGTTCTTC.